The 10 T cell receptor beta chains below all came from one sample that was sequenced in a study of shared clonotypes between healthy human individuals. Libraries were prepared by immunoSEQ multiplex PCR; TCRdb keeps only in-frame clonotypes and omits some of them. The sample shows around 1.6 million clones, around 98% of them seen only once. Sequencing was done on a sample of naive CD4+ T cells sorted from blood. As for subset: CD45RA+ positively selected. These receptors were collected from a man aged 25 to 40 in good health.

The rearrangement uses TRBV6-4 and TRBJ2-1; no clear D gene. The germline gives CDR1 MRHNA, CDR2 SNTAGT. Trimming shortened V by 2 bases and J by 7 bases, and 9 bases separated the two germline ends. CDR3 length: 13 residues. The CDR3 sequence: CASSDGAQNEQFF. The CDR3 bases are TGTGCCAGCAGTGACGGAGCTCAAAATGAGCAGTTCTTC.

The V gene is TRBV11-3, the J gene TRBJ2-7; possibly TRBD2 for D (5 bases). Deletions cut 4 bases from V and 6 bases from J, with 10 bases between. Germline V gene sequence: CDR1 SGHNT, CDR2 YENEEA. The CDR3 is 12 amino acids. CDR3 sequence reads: CASSSLSGEQYF. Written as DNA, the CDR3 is TGTGCCAGCAGCTCCCTCAGCGGCGAGCAGTACTTC.

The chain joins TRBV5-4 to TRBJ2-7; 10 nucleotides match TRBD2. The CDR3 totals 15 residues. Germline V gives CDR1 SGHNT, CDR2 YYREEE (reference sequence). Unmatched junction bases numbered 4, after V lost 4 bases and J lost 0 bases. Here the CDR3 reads CASSPSGRASYEQYF. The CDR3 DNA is TGTGCCAGCAGCCCTAGCGGGAGAGCCTCCTACGAGCAGTACTTC. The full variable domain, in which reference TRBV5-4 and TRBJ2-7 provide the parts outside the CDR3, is ETGVTQSPTHLIKTRGQQVTLRCSSQSGHNTVSWYQQALGQGPQFIFQYYREEENGRGNFPPRFSGLQFPNYSSELNVNALELDDSALYLCASSPSGRASYEQYFGPGTRLTVT.

CDR3 sequence reads: CASRFRDVPLHEQYF. In nucleotides, the CDR3 is TGTGCAAGTCGCTTCCGCGACGTACCCCTCCACGAGCAGTACTTC. The rearrangement links TRBV12-2 to TRBJ2-7. TRBV12-2 is a pseudogene. The CDR3 spans 15 residues.

The CDR3 DNA is TGTGCCAGCAGCAGTACTGGTCCGGGACTAGCGGGGTACAATGAGCAGTTCTTC. It codes for CASSSTGPGLAGYNEQFF. J is TRBJ2-1 and V is TRBV28, with 13 bases fitting TRBD2. J was trimmed by 4 bases and V by 6 bases; bases with no gene match: 12. CDR1 and CDR2 (germline): MDHEN, SYDVKM. The CDR3 covers 18 residues. Filled out from reference TRBV28 and TRBJ2-1, the complete variable domain reads DVKVTQSSRYLVKRTGEKVFLECVQDMDHENMFWYRQDPGLGLRLIYFSYDVKMKEKGDIPEGYSVSREKKERFSLILESASTNQTSMYLCASSSTGPGLAGYNEQFFGPGTRLTVL.

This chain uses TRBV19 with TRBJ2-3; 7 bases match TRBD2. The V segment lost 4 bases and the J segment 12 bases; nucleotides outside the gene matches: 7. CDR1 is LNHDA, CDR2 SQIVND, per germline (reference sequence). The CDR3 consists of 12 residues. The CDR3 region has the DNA TGTGCCAGTAGTAATCTTCGCGGGGGACAGTATTTT. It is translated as CASSNLRGGQYF.

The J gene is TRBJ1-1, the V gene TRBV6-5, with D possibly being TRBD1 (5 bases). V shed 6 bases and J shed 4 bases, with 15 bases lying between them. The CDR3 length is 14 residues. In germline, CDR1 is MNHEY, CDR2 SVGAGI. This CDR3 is CASSWDSMGTEAFF. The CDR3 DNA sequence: TGTGCCAGCAGCTGGGACTCCATGGGCACTGAAGCTTTCTTT.

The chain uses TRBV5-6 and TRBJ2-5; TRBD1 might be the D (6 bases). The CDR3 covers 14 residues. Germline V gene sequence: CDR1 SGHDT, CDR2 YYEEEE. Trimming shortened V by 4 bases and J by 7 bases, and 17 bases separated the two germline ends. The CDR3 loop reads CASSAFALGGTQYF. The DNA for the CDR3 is TGTGCCAGCAGCGCCTTTGCCCTAGGGGGGACCCAGTACTTC.

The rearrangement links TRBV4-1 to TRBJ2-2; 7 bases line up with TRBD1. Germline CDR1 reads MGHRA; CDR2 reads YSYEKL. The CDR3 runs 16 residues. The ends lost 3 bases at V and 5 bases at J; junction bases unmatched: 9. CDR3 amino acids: CASSHLRDSNTGELFF. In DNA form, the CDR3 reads TGCGCCAGCAGCCACCTCCGGGACAGTAATACCGGGGAGCTGTTTTTT.

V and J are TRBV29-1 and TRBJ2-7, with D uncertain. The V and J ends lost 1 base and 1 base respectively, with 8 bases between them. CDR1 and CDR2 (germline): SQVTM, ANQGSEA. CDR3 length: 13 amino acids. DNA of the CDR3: TGCAGCGTTGAAGGCAGACTGTCCTACGAGCAGTACTTC. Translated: CSVEGRLSYEQYF.